Presented here are 14 T cell receptor beta chains from one specimen sequenced in a study of human T cells and chemical hapten exposure. TCRdb processed the RACE reads anew with MiXCR; each CDR3 protein has one entry. The repertoire consists of around 300,000 distinct CDR3 sequences, with almost 8% occurring once and the leading ten covering 1.2%. Sample time point: pre-sensitization, week 0. As to treatment: therapeutic diphenylcyclopropenone sensitization with weekly scalp DPC. Source: whole blood, taken in connection with sensitization to the hapten diphenylcyclopropenone (DPC). The receptors shown here come from a man aged 18 to 29 with alopecia areata. Some clones in this sample may be carry-over from other donors' samples.

At least ten counts were recorded for this clonotype. The J gene is TRBJ1-6, the V gene TRBV7-2; 7 bases agree with TRBD1. Germline trimming cut 3 bases from V and 7 bases from J; bases unmatched to any gene: 3. This CDR3 spans 14 amino acids. CDR1 and CDR2 (germline): SGHTA, FQGNSA. The CDR3 DNA follows: TGTGCCAGCAGCTTTCGGGACAGAAATTCACCCCTCCACTTT. Protein: CASSFRDRNSPLHF. The full variable domain, with the rest looked up from reference TRBV7-2 and TRBJ1-6, is GAGVSQSPSNKVTEKGKDVELRCDPISGHTALYWYRQSLGQGLEFLIYFQGNSAPDKSGLPSDRFSAERTGGSVSTLTIQRTQQEDSAVYLCASSFRDRNSPLHFGNGTRLTVT.

The chain employs TRBV2 and TRBJ2-7, with a tentative D call TRBD1 (6 bases). V was clipped by 4 bases and J by 3 bases, with 13 bases between them. The CDR3 has 14 residues. CDR1 is SNHLY and CDR2 is FYNNEI in the germline V gene. CDR3 in DNA: TGTGCCAGCAGTGTCCCGACAGGAAGCTACGAGCAGTACTTC. This sequence encodes CASSVPTGSYEQYF.

There are a few counts of this clonotype. This chain connects TRBV12-3 or TRBV12-4 to TRBJ1-3, with unresolved D. The V and J ends lost 5 bases and 3 bases respectively, with 8 bases between them. The CDR3 is 13 residues long. This chain's CDR3 is CASSLLGGNTIYF. The DNA of the CDR3 is TGTGCCAGCAGTCTCCTAGGTGGAAACACCATATATTTT.

The chain recombines TRBV6-5 with TRBJ2-1; 7 bases agree with TRBD1. The ends lost 6 bases at V and 9 bases at J; junction bases unmatched: 2. Per germline, CDR1 MNHEY and CDR2 SVGAGI. This CDR3 is built from 11 residues. CDR3 residues: CASSRQGEQFF. DNA of the CDR3: TGTGCCAGCAGCAGACAGGGTGAGCAGTTCTTC.

The chain couples TRBV4-1 to TRBJ2-5, with D maybe TRBD2 (5 bases). The CDR3 loop spans 14 amino acids. Germline V gene data show CDR1 as MGHRA and CDR2 as YSYEKL. The V and J ends lost 1 base and 0 bases respectively, with 6 bases between them. The CDR3 region is CASSQGGDQETQYF. The CDR3 DNA is TGCGCCAGCAGCCAAGGGGGAGACCAAGAGACCCAGTACTTC.

The sample holds many counts of this clonotype. The CDR3 DNA reads TGTGCCAGCAGCTTAGTGGCAAAGTCCTACAATGAGCAGTTCTTC. As protein: CASSLVAKSYNEQFF. The rearrangement joins TRBV11-2 to TRBJ2-1; D is unresolved. The CDR3 is made up of 15 amino acids. Germline-derived CDR1 and CDR2 are SGHAT and FQNNGV. V was clipped by 1 base and J by 1 base, with 8 bases between them.

The chain employs TRBV10-3 and TRBJ1-4, with a tentative D call TRBD1 (5 bases). The CDR3 has 16 residues. V was shortened by 2 bases and J by 5 bases, with 15 bases between the two germline ends. CDR1 is ENHRY and CDR2 is SYGVKD in the germline V gene. This chain's CDR3 is CAISETSTVVNEKLFF. In DNA, the CDR3 is TGTGCCATCAGTGAGACTTCGACAGTCGTAAATGAAAAACTGTTTTTT.

The rearrangement links TRBV5-1 to TRBJ2-3; 7 nucleotides line up with TRBD1. Trimming took 2 bases from V and 0 from J; bases not matched to a gene: 3. The CDR3 is 15 amino acids. Germline V gene data show CDR1 as SGHRS and CDR2 as YFSETQ. Here the CDR3 DNA reads TGCGCCAGCAGCTTTGGGACAGAAAGCACAGATACGCAGTATTTT. Its translation is CASSFGTESTDTQYF.

The J gene is TRBJ2-3, the V gene TRBV6-6, with D maybe TRBD2 (5 bases). The CDR3 is 14 residues long. Germline V gene data show CDR1 as MNHNY and CDR2 as SVGAGI (reference sequence). The V end was cut by 2 bases, the J end by 6 bases, with 12 bases between. The CDR3 sequence is CASSYGGESDTQYF. Written as DNA, the CDR3 is TGTGCCAGCAGTTACGGAGGAGAATCTGATACGCAGTATTTT.

V usage is TRBV7-9 and J usage is TRBJ1-6; D remains unclear. The CDR3 runs 13 residues. Trimming removed 2 bases from V and 7 bases from J, with 6 bases in between. Germline V lookup: CDR1 SEHNR, CDR2 FQNEAQ (reference sequence). CDR3: CASSLTQNSPLHF. DNA of the CDR3: TGTGCCAGCAGCTTAACTCAAAATTCACCCCTCCACTTT. Full variable domain (remainder filled in from reference TRBV7-9 and TRBJ1-6): DTGVSQNPRHKITKRGQNVTFRCDPISEHNRLYWYRQTLGQGPEFLTYFQNEAQLEKSRLLSDRFSAERPKGSFSTLEIQRTEQGDSAMYLCASSLTQNSPLHFGNGTRLTVT.

This clonotype has just a few counts. The chain links TRBV12-5 to TRBJ1-5; possibly TRBD1 for D (5 bases). The V gene's germline CDR1 is LGHNT and CDR2 FRNRAP. CDR3 size: 14 residues. With 0 bases removed from V and 5 bases from J, the gap between germline ends came to 8 bases. Written as DNA, the CDR3 is TGTGCTAGTGGTTTGGTAGCGGGGCATCAGCCCCAGCATTTT. Its translation: CASGLVAGHQPQHF.

The J gene is TRBJ1-1, the V gene TRBV20-1; D ambiguous. The CDR3 loop spans 12 amino acids. V shed 7 bases and J shed 3 bases, with 12 bases lying between them. Germline CDR1 reads DFQATT; CDR2 reads SNEGSKA (reference sequence). The CDR3, as DNA: TGCAGTGTTTACCGTCGGGACACTGAAGCTTTCTTT. It codes for CSVYRRDTEAFF.

The chain links TRBV7-2 to TRBJ2-3, with D possibly being TRBD1 (5 bases). V was shortened by 3 bases and J by 8 bases, with 6 bases between the two germline ends. From germline, CDR1 is SGHTA and CDR2 FQGNSA. There are 11 residues in the CDR3. As DNA, the CDR3 is TGTGCCAGCAGCTTTCAGGGTACGCAGTATTTT. It translates to CASSFQGTQYF.

This clonotype was detected a few times. The rearrangement links TRBV7-9 to TRBJ1-1; D is uncertain. V lost 5 bases and J 9 bases, leaving 16 bases between the germline ends. The germline V gene encodes CDR1 SEHNR and CDR2 FQNEAQ (reference sequence). CDR3 size: 13 residues. In nucleotides, the CDR3 is TGTGCCAGCAGCCTTCTTAAAGGAGGGAAAGCTTTCTTT. It yields the protein CASSLLKGGKAFF.